One sample yielded the 17 T cell receptor beta chains listed below, sequenced in a study of blood T cell repertoires in COVID-19. Sequencing was performed with immunoSEQ multiplex PCR; in TCRdb, only in-frame clones are kept and a portion is missing. The sample lists about 170,000 clones; 85% were seen once. Sequencing was carried out using peripheral blood. Source of these receptors: a human donor with acute or convalescent COVID-19. The donor label of this sample is uncertain.

CDR3 in amino acids: CASSQEGLGVASRGYTF. The CDR3 bases are TGTGCCAGCAGCCAAGAAGGTCTAGGGGTAGCCTCGAGGGGCTACACCTTC. The chain joins TRBV3-1 (or the pseudogene TRBV3-2) to TRBJ1-2; a weak D match, TRBD1 (5 bases). Trimming pared 0 bases from V and 8 bases from J, leaving 22 bases between. The CDR3 covers 17 residues. The germline CDR1 and CDR2 sequences are LGHDT and YNNKEL (reference sequence).

The genes are TRBV11-2 and TRBJ1-4, with TRBD1 matching over 12 bases. This CDR3 contains 17 residues. CDR1 SGHAT and CDR2 FQNNGV come from the germline V gene. Losses at the gene ends were 5 bases for V and 8 bases for J; bases not matched to a gene: 12. CDR3 protein: CASSPDPGQGAREKLFF. The CDR3 nucleotides read TGTGCCAGCAGCCCAGACCCGGGACAGGGGGCAAGAGAAAAACTGTTTTTT.

The chain combines TRBV10-1 with TRBJ2-1, with TRBD1 identical over 7 bases. This CDR3 contains 12 residues. The germline V gene encodes CDR1 WNHNN and CDR2 SYGVQD (reference sequence). The junction had 5 bases not matched to a gene; V was cut back by 6 bases and J by 9 bases. In DNA, the CDR3 is TGCGCCAGCAGGAACAGGGGTGGTGAGCAGTTCTTC. Translating it yields CASRNRGGEQFF.

This clone showed up just a few times. The rearrangement uses TRBV7-2 and TRBJ2-3, with D perhaps TRBD2 (5 bases). From germline, CDR1 is SGHTA and CDR2 FQGNSA. Trimming took off 4 bases at V and 0 bases at J, with 14 bases between the two ends. This CDR3 has 16 amino acids. In DNA, the CDR3 is TGTGCCAGCAGCTCCTTTGGACTGAGTAGCACAGATACGCAGTATTTT. It translates to CASSSFGLSSTDTQYF.

DNA for the CDR3: TGTGCCTGGAACTCGCACTACGAGCAGTACTTC. This translates into CAWNSHYEQYF. This chain connects TRBV30 to TRBJ2-7; D gene uncertain. Trimming stripped 4 bases from V and 3 bases from J, with 7 bases between. Germline CDR1 and CDR2: GTSNPN and SVGIG (reference sequence). This CDR3 is built from 11 residues.

This clone occurred once. The gene calls are TRBV9 and TRBJ2-3, with 12 bases matching TRBD2. Germline-derived CDR1 and CDR2 are SGDLS and YYNGEE. CDR3 length: 16 residues. V lost 3 bases to trimming and J lost 8 bases; unmatched junction nucleotides: 10. CDR3 sequence: CASSGSLAGGRVTQYF. Here the CDR3 DNA reads TGTGCCAGCAGCGGGAGCCTAGCGGGGGGGCGGGTTACGCAGTATTTT.

This clone occurred a few times. The chain recombines TRBV27 with TRBJ2-7, with 7 nucleotides matching TRBD1. The CDR3 is 14 residues long. CDR1 and CDR2 from the germline V gene are MNHEY and SMNVEV (reference sequence). J gave up 5 bases and V 5 bases, and 9 bases lay outside the gene matches. In DNA form, the CDR3 reads TGTGCCAGCAGTCTGACAGGGCCGGGTCACGAGCAGTACTTC. This sequence encodes CASSLTGPGHEQYF.

The rearrangement links TRBV6-5 to TRBJ2-7; D is perhaps TRBD2 (5 bases). This CDR3 is built from 12 residues. CDR1 is MNHEY and CDR2 is SVGAGI in the germline V gene. The ends were cut back, 8 bases at V and 1 base at J, with 9 bases in the middle. The CDR3 reads CASEGDSYEQYF. The CDR3 DNA reads as TGTGCCAGCGAGGGAGATTCCTACGAGCAGTACTTC.

This clone was picked up a small number of times. The chain carries TRBV6-1 and TRBJ1-5; unclear D gene. The germline CDR1 and CDR2 sequences are MNHNS and SASEGT. Between the trimmed V and J ends, which lost 1 base and 7 bases, there was a span of 5 bases. The CDR3 contains 12 residues. The DNA of the CDR3 is TGTGCCAGCAGTGAAGGAGGACAGCCCCAGCATTTT. Protein product: CASSEGGQPQHF.

J is TRBJ2-5 and V is TRBV2; 10 bases map to TRBD2. Germline CDR1 and CDR2: SNHLY and FYNNEI. The CDR3 runs to 14 residues. V was clipped by 11 bases and J by 1 base; unmatched bases: 7. The CDR3 reads CASASSGGQETQYF. CDR3 in DNA: TGTGCCTCCGCCTCTAGCGGGGGCCAAGAGACCCAGTACTTC.

The V and J genes are TRBV6-4 and TRBJ1-5, with D possibly being TRBD1 (6 bases). The CDR3 consists of 15 residues. Per germline, CDR1 MRHNA and CDR2 SNTAGT. Trimming cost V 6 bases and J 1 base, with 13 bases left between them. In DNA, the CDR3 is TGTGCCAGCAGCCCACAGGGTCGGAGCAATCAGCCCCAGCATTTT. It translates to CASSPQGRSNQPQHF.

The chain links TRBV3-1 (or the pseudogene TRBV3-2) to TRBJ2-1; weak D call: TRBD2 (5 bases). This CDR3 spans 15 amino acids. Trimming pared 2 bases from V and 5 bases from J, leaving 13 bases between. Per the germline V gene, CDR1 is LGHDT and CDR2 is YNNKEL (reference sequence). The CDR3, as DNA: TGTGCCAGCAGCCAACACCCTGCGGGCCACAATGAGCAGTTCTTC. Translated, it gives CASSQHPAGHNEQFF.

V usage is TRBV30 and J usage is TRBJ1-1; 8 nucleotides line up with TRBD1. Germline V CDR1 and CDR2: GTSNPN, SVGIG (reference sequence). V shed 2 bases, J shed 1 base, and the junction held 3 bases outside the gene matches. The CDR3 extends over 14 amino acids. The CDR3 sequence is CAWSRQGANTEAFF. DNA for the CDR3: TGTGCCTGGAGTAGGCAGGGGGCGAACACTGAAGCTTTCTTT.

This clone occurred many times. J is TRBJ1-5 and V is TRBV11-3, with D possibly being TRBD1 (5 bases). CDR3 length: 15 amino acids. Germline V gives CDR1 SGHNT, CDR2 YENEEA. Trimming pared 1 base from V and 1 base from J, leaving 8 bases between. CDR3: CASSLGQGSNQPQHF. The CDR3 region has the DNA TGTGCCAGCAGCTTAGGGCAGGGAAGCAATCAGCCCCAGCATTTT.

For the CDR3, the DNA is TGCGCCAGCAGCCAAGACAGTAGAAATAGCGGGGGGTCCCAAGAGACCCAGTACTTC. It codes for CASSQDSRNSGGSQETQYF. The chain combines TRBV4-3 with TRBJ2-5; the match to TRBD2 covers 10 bases. The CDR3 covers 19 residues. Germline V gives CDR1 LGHNA, CDR2 YSLEER. V trimming: 0 bases; J trimming: 1 base; junction bases outside the gene matches: 11.

The V call is TRBV25-1, the J call TRBJ1-2; 8 bases are shared with TRBD1. With V trimmed by 4 bases and J by 5 bases, 3 bases remained unmatched. In germline, CDR1 is MGHDK, CDR2 SYGVNS. This CDR3 has 13 residues. The CDR3, as DNA: TGTGCCAGCAGTGTGGGACAGGAATATGGCTACACCTTC. Translating gives CASSVGQEYGYTF.

The chain carries TRBV6-5 and TRBJ1-1; maybe TRBD1 (6 bases). This CDR3 is 14 amino acids long. V lost 5 bases, J lost 2 bases, and 12 bases lay in between. The germline CDR1 and CDR2 sequences are MNHEY and SVGAGI. CDR3 DNA: TGTGCCAGCAGTAGAGACAGGCTTAACACTGAAGCTTTCTTT. It encodes CASSRDRLNTEAFF.